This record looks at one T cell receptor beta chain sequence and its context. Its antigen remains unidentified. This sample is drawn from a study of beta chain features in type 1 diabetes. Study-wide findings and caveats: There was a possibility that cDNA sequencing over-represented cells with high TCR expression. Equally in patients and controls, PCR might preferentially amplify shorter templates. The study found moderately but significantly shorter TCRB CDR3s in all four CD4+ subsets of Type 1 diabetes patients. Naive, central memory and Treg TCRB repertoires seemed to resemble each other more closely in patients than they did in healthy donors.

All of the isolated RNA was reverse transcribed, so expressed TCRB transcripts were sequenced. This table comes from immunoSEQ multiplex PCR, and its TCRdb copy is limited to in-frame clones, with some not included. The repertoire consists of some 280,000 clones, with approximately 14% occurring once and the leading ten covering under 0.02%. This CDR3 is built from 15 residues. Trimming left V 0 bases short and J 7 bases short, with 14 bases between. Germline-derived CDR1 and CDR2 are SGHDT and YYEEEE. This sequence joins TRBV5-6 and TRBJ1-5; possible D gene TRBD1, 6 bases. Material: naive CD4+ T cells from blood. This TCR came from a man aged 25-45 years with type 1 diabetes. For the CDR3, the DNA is TGTGCCAGCAGCTTGGGGGACACCTTAGGACAGCCCCAGCATTTT. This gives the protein CASSLGDTLGQPQHF.